These T cell receptor beta chains were read from a single sample in a study of Ad26.COV2.S vaccination and SARS-CoV-2 variants. The table came from immunoSEQ multiplex PCR; TCRdb's copy has only in-frame clones and leaves some out. The sample contains 300,000 to 350,000 clones, almost 90% of which appear only once. Sequenced material: peripheral blood, taken in a trial of Ad26.COV2.S vaccine versus placebo. Receptors were obtained from a person between 18 and 60 years old who received the Ad26.COV2.S COVID-19 vaccine or a placebo. CDR3s include the opening cysteine and the closing phenylalanine or tryptophan. The order of the fields is CDR3 protein, CDR3 DNA, J gene, clone size, V gene, CDR3 length, D gene. A D gene is named only where the DNA matches it firmly. Where a row states a size, it is once, few, many or the class of an expanded clone; other rows omit it.

CDR3aa: CASSQGAGGSGGYTF
CDR3nt: TGCGCCAGCAGCCAAGGGGCAGGGGGCTCAGGCGGCTACACCTTC
j_gene: TRBJ1-2
abundance: .
v_gene: TRBV4-3
len: 15
d_gene: TRBD1

CDR3aa: CASSQPRLSPGTGGQRYGYTF
CDR3nt: TGTGCCAGCAGCCAGCCCCGCCTCTCCCCCGGGACAGGGGGTCAAAGGTATGGCTACACCTTC
j_gene: TRBJ1-2
abundance: .
v_gene: TRBV3-1/TRBV3-2
len: 21
d_gene: TRBD1

CDR3aa: CASSSSGLALDEQFF
CDR3nt: TGTGCCAGTAGTTCCTCGGGACTAGCGTTGGATGAGCAGTTCTTC
j_gene: TRBJ2-1
abundance: .
v_gene: TRBV19
len: 15
d_gene: TRBD2

CDR3aa: CASSQGPTSGTDTQYF
CDR3nt: TGCGCCAGCAGCCAAGGCCCGACTAGCGGAACAGATACGCAGTATTTT
j_gene: TRBJ2-3
abundance: .
v_gene: TRBV4-3
len: 16
d_gene: TRBD2

CDR3aa: CASSLAVRDEAFF
CDR3nt: TGTGCCAGCAGCTTAGCGGTACGAGATGAAGCTTTCTTT
j_gene: TRBJ1-1
abundance: .
v_gene: TRBV7-9
len: 13
d_gene: .

CDR3aa: CASSLSRNTEAFF
CDR3nt: TGTGCCAGCAGCTTAAGCAGGAACACTGAAGCTTTCTTT
j_gene: TRBJ1-1
abundance: .
v_gene: TRBV28
len: 13
d_gene: .

CDR3aa: CASSLQGTYEAFF
CDR3nt: TGTGCCAGTAGTTTACAGGGGACCTATGAAGCTTTCTTT
j_gene: TRBJ1-1
abundance: .
v_gene: TRBV19
len: 13
d_gene: TRBD1

CDR3aa: CASGLTDREYRVTGNTIYF
CDR3nt: TGTGCTAGTGGTTTAACGGACAGGGAATATAGGGTGACTGGAAACACCATATATTTT
j_gene: TRBJ1-3
abundance: .
v_gene: TRBV12-5
len: 19
d_gene: TRBD1

CDR3aa: CASSYGVHEQYF
CDR3nt: TGTGCCAGCAGTTACGGGGTCCACGAGCAGTACTTC
j_gene: TRBJ2-7
abundance: .
v_gene: TRBV6-2/TRBV6-3
len: 12
d_gene: .

CDR3aa: CASSYSNEGMNTEAFF
CDR3nt: TGTGCCAGCAGTTACTCGAACGAGGGTATGAACACTGAAGCTTTCTTT
j_gene: TRBJ1-1
abundance: .
v_gene: TRBV6-2/TRBV6-3
len: 16
d_gene: .

CDR3aa: CASSSPTRSGTEAFF
CDR3nt: TGTGCCAGCAGCTCACCAACGAGGTCAGGAACTGAAGCTTTCTTT
j_gene: TRBJ1-1
abundance: .
v_gene: TRBV7-6
len: 15
d_gene: .

CDR3aa: CASSEMDQPQHF
CDR3nt: TGTGCCAGCAGTGAAATGGATCAGCCCCAGCATTTT
j_gene: TRBJ1-5
abundance: .
v_gene: TRBV6-1
len: 12
d_gene: .

CDR3aa: CASSSGGPSYTF
CDR3nt: TGTGCCAGCAGTTCTGGGGGGCCGAGCTACACCTTC
j_gene: TRBJ1-2
abundance: .
v_gene: TRBV27
len: 12
d_gene: .

CDR3aa: CAESGSSYNEQFF
CDR3nt: TGTGCCGAGAGCGGTAGCTCCTACAATGAGCAGTTCTTC
j_gene: TRBJ2-1
abundance: .
v_gene: TRBV7-2
len: 13
d_gene: .

CDR3aa: CASSSWANYGYTF
CDR3nt: TGTGCCAGCAGTTCATGGGCAAACTATGGCTACACCTTC
j_gene: TRBJ1-2
abundance: few
v_gene: TRBV27
len: 13
d_gene: .

CDR3aa: CASSLMGGEQSSYEQYF
CDR3nt: TGTGCCAGCAGCTTAATGGGCGGTGAACAAAGCTCCTACGAGCAGTACTTC
j_gene: TRBJ2-7
abundance: once
v_gene: TRBV11-3
len: 17
d_gene: .

CDR3aa: CASSLGQAPGDQPQHF
CDR3nt: TGTGCCAGCAGCTTAGGACAGGCCCCGGGGGATCAGCCCCAGCATTTT
j_gene: TRBJ1-5
abundance: .
v_gene: TRBV7-6
len: 16
d_gene: .

CDR3aa: CASRLRGSYNEQFF
CDR3nt: TGTGCCAGCCGCCTGAGGGGCTCCTACAATGAGCAGTTCTTC
j_gene: TRBJ2-1
abundance: .
v_gene: TRBV7-2
len: 14
d_gene: .

CDR3aa: CASTAGDGNTIYF
CDR3nt: TGTGCCAGCACCGCAGGGGATGGAAACACCATATATTTT
j_gene: TRBJ1-3
abundance: .
v_gene: TRBV2
len: 13
d_gene: .

CDR3aa: CASILGRGGYEQYF
CDR3nt: TGTGCCAGCATTCTCGGGCGGGGAGGGTACGAGCAGTACTTC
j_gene: TRBJ2-7
abundance: .
v_gene: TRBV6-5
len: 14
d_gene: TRBD2

CDR3aa: CASPQAEAFF
CDR3nt: TGTGCCAGCCCTCAGGCTGAAGCTTTCTTT
j_gene: TRBJ1-1
abundance: .
v_gene: TRBV6-4
len: 10
d_gene: .

CDR3aa: CSVVRSEVRNYGYTF
CDR3nt: TGCAGCGTGGTCCGTTCGGAGGTTCGAAACTATGGCTACACCTTC
j_gene: TRBJ1-2
abundance: .
v_gene: TRBV29-1
len: 15
d_gene: .

CDR3aa: CASSLDYFWAGSNQPQHF
CDR3nt: TGTGCCAGCAGTTTAGACTATTTTTGGGCGGGGAGCAATCAGCCCCAGCATTTT
j_gene: TRBJ1-5
abundance: .
v_gene: TRBV28
len: 18
d_gene: .

CDR3aa: CASSPQRGGTDTQYF
CDR3nt: TGTGCCAGCAGCCCCCAGCGGGGGGGCACAGATACGCAGTATTTT
j_gene: TRBJ2-3
abundance: .
v_gene: TRBV7-9
len: 15
d_gene: TRBD2

CDR3aa: CASSLGGQGEAFF
CDR3nt: TGCGCCAGCAGCTTGGGGGGACAGGGTGAAGCTTTCTTT
j_gene: TRBJ1-1
abundance: .
v_gene: TRBV5-1
len: 13
d_gene: TRBD1

CDR3aa: CASSPSGTGLYEQYF
CDR3nt: TGCGCCAGCAGCCCGTCCGGGACAGGGCTCTACGAGCAGTACTTC
j_gene: TRBJ2-7
abundance: .
v_gene: TRBV4-3
len: 15
d_gene: TRBD1

CDR3aa: CASSPGSTDTQYF
CDR3nt: TGCGCCAGCAGCCCGGGGAGTACAGATACGCAGTATTTT
j_gene: TRBJ2-3
abundance: .
v_gene: TRBV5-1
len: 13
d_gene: .

CDR3aa: CASSLTAGNTIYF
CDR3nt: TGTGCCAGCAGTTTGACAGCTGGAAACACCATATATTTT
j_gene: TRBJ1-3
abundance: .
v_gene: TRBV6-5
len: 13
d_gene: .

CDR3aa: CASSREDRGLTEAFF
CDR3nt: TGCGCCAGCAGCCGGGAGGACAGGGGGCTCACTGAAGCTTTCTTT
j_gene: TRBJ1-1
abundance: .
v_gene: TRBV4-3
len: 15
d_gene: TRBD1

CDR3aa: CASSLALRPPDTEAFF
CDR3nt: TGTGCCAGCAGCTTGGCTCTCCGACCGCCGGACACTGAAGCTTTCTTT
j_gene: TRBJ1-1
abundance: .
v_gene: TRBV5-5
len: 16
d_gene: .

CDR3aa: CASSGAPGSGGSYQETQYF
CDR3nt: TGTGCCAGCAGCGGGGCCCCCGGTAGCGGAGGGTCCTACCAAGAGACCCAGTACTTC
j_gene: TRBJ2-5
abundance: .
v_gene: TRBV9
len: 19
d_gene: .

CDR3aa: CASSPRTGLNTEAFF
CDR3nt: TGTGCCAGCAGTCCAAGGACAGGTTTGAACACTGAAGCTTTCTTT
j_gene: TRBJ1-1
abundance: .
v_gene: TRBV27
len: 15
d_gene: TRBD1

CDR3aa: CASSQDGGVSNQPQHF
CDR3nt: TGCGCCAGCAGCCAAGATGGGGGTGTGAGCAATCAGCCCCAGCATTTT
j_gene: TRBJ1-5
abundance: .
v_gene: TRBV4-1
len: 16
d_gene: .

CDR3aa: CASSIFPGTAMGIYGYTF
CDR3nt: TGTGCCAGTAGTATATTTCCCGGGACAGCTATGGGGATATATGGCTACACCTTC
j_gene: TRBJ1-2
abundance: once
v_gene: TRBV19
len: 18
d_gene: TRBD1

CDR3aa: CASSHKWTGPIDGNTIYF
CDR3nt: TGTGCCAGCAGCCACAAATGGACAGGGCCCATTGATGGGAACACCATATATTTT
j_gene: TRBJ1-3
abundance: .
v_gene: TRBV2
len: 18
d_gene: TRBD1

CDR3aa: CASSAQGSYGYTF
CDR3nt: TGTGCCAGCAGCGCACAGGGGAGCTATGGCTACACCTTC
j_gene: TRBJ1-2
abundance: .
v_gene: TRBV6-4
len: 13
d_gene: TRBD1

CDR3aa: CASSIMDSLAKNIQYF
CDR3nt: TGTGCCAGCAGTATAATGGACAGTCTAGCCAAAAACATTCAGTACTTC
j_gene: TRBJ2-4
abundance: .
v_gene: TRBV27
len: 16
d_gene: .

CDR3aa: CASSPLGGNTEAFF
CDR3nt: TGTGCCAGCAGCCCCCTTGGTGGGAACACTGAAGCTTTCTTT
j_gene: TRBJ1-1
abundance: .
v_gene: TRBV11-2
len: 14
d_gene: .

CDR3aa: CASRLGYDSYNEQFF
CDR3nt: TGTGCAAGTCGCTTAGGATACGACTCCTACAATGAGCAGTTCTTC
j_gene: TRBJ2-1
abundance: .
v_gene: TRBV12-2
len: 15
d_gene: .

CDR3aa: CASSLSWPNTEAFF
CDR3nt: TGTGCCAGCAGCTTATCGTGGCCGAACACTGAAGCTTTCTTT
j_gene: TRBJ1-1
abundance: .
v_gene: TRBV7-8
len: 14
d_gene: .

CDR3aa: CASSLLEGGGYTF
CDR3nt: TGTGCCAGCAGTCTACTTGAAGGCGGTGGCTACACCTTC
j_gene: TRBJ1-2
abundance: .
v_gene: TRBV27
len: 13
d_gene: .

CDR3aa: CASSARPPTGELFF
CDR3nt: TGTGCCAGCAGCGCCCGACCACCCACCGGGGAGCTGTTTTTT
j_gene: TRBJ2-2
abundance: .
v_gene: TRBV6-4
len: 14
d_gene: .

CDR3aa: CASSLFILGGELFF
CDR3nt: TGTGCCAGCAGTTTATTTATTTTGGGCGGGGAGCTGTTTTTT
j_gene: TRBJ2-2
abundance: .
v_gene: TRBV28
len: 14
d_gene: .

CDR3aa: CASQSQALSGYTF
CDR3nt: TGTGCCAGCCAATCCCAGGCTCTTAGTGGCTACACCTTC
j_gene: TRBJ1-2
abundance: .
v_gene: TRBV6-5
len: 13
d_gene: .

CDR3aa: CASSYLQGAPYEQYF
CDR3nt: TGTGCCAGCAGTTACCTTCAGGGGGCCCCCTACGAGCAGTACTTC
j_gene: TRBJ2-7
abundance: .
v_gene: TRBV6-6
len: 15
d_gene: TRBD1

CDR3aa: CASSPPVTLASDTQYF
CDR3nt: TGTGCCAGCTCACCACCGGTCACTCTCGCATCGGATACGCAGTATTTT
j_gene: TRBJ2-3
abundance: .
v_gene: TRBV18
len: 16
d_gene: .

CDR3aa: CSVEDLELETQYF
CDR3nt: TGCAGCGTTGAAGATCTCGAGTTGGAGACCCAGTACTTC
j_gene: TRBJ2-5
abundance: .
v_gene: TRBV29-1
len: 13
d_gene: .

CDR3aa: CASAVVWGPSYEQYF
CDR3nt: TGTGCCAGCGCTGTCGTATGGGGACCGTCCTACGAGCAGTACTTC
j_gene: TRBJ2-7
abundance: .
v_gene: TRBV3-1/TRBV3-2
len: 15
d_gene: .

CDR3aa: CASSQGTFRNEQFF
CDR3nt: TGCGCCAGCAGCCAAGGGACTTTTCGGAATGAGCAGTTCTTC
j_gene: TRBJ2-1
abundance: .
v_gene: TRBV4-1
len: 14
d_gene: .

CDR3aa: CSAESSEYNEQFF
CDR3nt: TGCAGCGCCGAAAGCTCAGAGTACAATGAGCAGTTCTTC
j_gene: TRBJ2-1
abundance: few
v_gene: TRBV29-1
len: 13
d_gene: .